This entry is about one T cell receptor (beta chain). This sample stems from a study of T cell repertoires in cytomegalovirus infection. TCRdb re-derived calls from the reads in MiXCR, one entry per CDR3 protein. Among about 230,000 distinct CDR3 sequences listed, about 20% were seen once. The CDR3 sequence is 15 residues long. The V end lost 0 bases, the J end lost 4 bases, and 9 bases lay between the germline ends. Germline values: CDR1 LGHDT, CDR2 YNNKEL (reference sequence). The rearrangement joins TRBV3-1 to TRBJ2-2; D ambiguous. This clonotype was obtained from a human donor in good health (CMV status not recorded). Some clones in this sample may be carry-over from other donors' samples. Sequences were obtained from CD8+ T cells from PBMCs. CDR3 amino acids: CASSQDTRGTGELFF. The CDR3 DNA follows: TGTGCCAGCAGCCAAGATACACGAGGCACCGGGGAGCTGTTTTTT. The complete variable domain, with remaining parts taken from reference TRBV3-1 and TRBJ2-2, reads DTAVSQTPKYLVTQMGNDKSIKCEQNLGHDTMYWYKQDSKKFLKIMFSYNNKELIINETVPNRFSPKSPDKAHLNLHINSLELGDSAVYFCASSQDTRGTGELFFGEGSRLTVL.